This T cell receptor (beta chain) was captured by sequencing in a study of T cell clonotyping in hematopoietic cell transplantation. This clone was detected only once. Its specificity is not known. Profiled with immunoSEQ multiplex PCR; TCRdb holds only in-frame clones, not every one. The table has about 29,000 clones, 60% to 85% seen once. Regarding the study as a whole: Graft donor and pretransplant recipient Inverse Simpson Index values predicted broader posttransplant TCR diversity. After transplant, recipient diversity fell while pathologically expanded clonotypes grew through day 180.

Documented time point: recipient sample about 28 days before transplant, after cytoreduction. CDR3 size: 16 residues. CDR1 and CDR2 from the germline V gene are SNHLY and FYNNEI. With 3 bases removed from V and 1 base from J, the gap between germline ends came to 15 bases. This clonotype originated in a woman aged 30 to 39 with chronic myeloid leukemia. Some clones in this sample may be carry-over from other donors' samples. The chain links TRBV2 to TRBJ1-2, with D maybe TRBD1 (6 bases). This sample comprised peripheral blood mononuclear cells, obtained before stem cell transplant. The CDR3 DNA sequence: TGTGCCAGCAGTGAGGAGGCAGGGGTCCGTAACTATGGCTACACCTTC. This encodes CASSEEAGVRNYGYTF. Full variable domain (outside the CDR3, taken from reference TRBV2 and TRBJ1-2): EPEVTQTPSHQVTQMGQEVILRCVPISNHLYFYWYRQILGQKVEFLVSFYNNEISEKSEIFDDQFSVERPDGSNFTLKIRSTKLEDSAMYFCASSEEAGVRNYGYTFGSGTRLTVV.